This T cell receptor beta chain was captured by sequencing in a study of long-term antiretroviral therapy in people with HIV. With survey level as its setting, the immunoSEQ assay was v3.0. Sequencing had a target that covered roughly 40,000-55,000 T-cell genomes per sample. Clones were read by immunoSEQ multiplex PCR, and TCRdb kept only the in-frame ones, dropping some. The sample gives more than 25,000 clones, about 88% of which show up once; roughly 1% is in the top ten. The study's findings and limits: The clones with expansion before ART were dominant in the repertoire at all time points.

For this clone: Its antigen is unidentified.

Germline V lookup: CDR1 GTSNPN, CDR2 SVGIG (reference sequence). The CDR3 has 13 residues. Trimming removed 0 bases from V and 6 bases from J, with 9 bases in between. The material sequenced was unsorted PBMCs, taken 2 years after starting antiretroviral therapy. The chain is built from TRBV30 and TRBJ1-5, with TRBD1 as a possible D gene (5 bases). This receptor was identified in a man over 45 with HIV. The CDR3 here is CAWSVGGGQPQHF. CDR3 in DNA: TGTGCCTGGAGTGTAGGCGGGGGTCAGCCCCAGCATTTT. The full variable domain, completed using reference TRBV30 and TRBJ1-5, is SQTIHQWPATLVQPVGSPLSLECTVEGTSNPNLYWYRQAAGRGLQLLFYSVGIGQISSEVPQNLSASRPQDRQFILSSKKLLLSDSGFYLCAWSVGGGQPQHFGDGTRLSIL.